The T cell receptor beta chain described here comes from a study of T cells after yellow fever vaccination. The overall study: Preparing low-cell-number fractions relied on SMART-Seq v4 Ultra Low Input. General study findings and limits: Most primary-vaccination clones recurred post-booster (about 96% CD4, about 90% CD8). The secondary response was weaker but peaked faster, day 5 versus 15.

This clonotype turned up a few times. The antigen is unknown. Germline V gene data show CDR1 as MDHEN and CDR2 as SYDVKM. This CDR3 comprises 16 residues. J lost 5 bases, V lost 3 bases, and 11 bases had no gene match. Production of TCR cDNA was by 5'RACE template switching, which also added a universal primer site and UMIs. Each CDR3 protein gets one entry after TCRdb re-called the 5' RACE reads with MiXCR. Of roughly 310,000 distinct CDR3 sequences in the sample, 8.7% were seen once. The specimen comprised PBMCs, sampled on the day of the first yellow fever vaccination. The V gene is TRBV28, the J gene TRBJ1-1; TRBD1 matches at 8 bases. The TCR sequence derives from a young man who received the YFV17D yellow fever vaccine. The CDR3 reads CASSFRDRRFRTEAFF. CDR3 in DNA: TGTGCCAGCAGTTTCCGGGACAGGAGATTTAGGACTGAAGCTTTCTTT. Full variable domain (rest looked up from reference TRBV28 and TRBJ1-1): DVKVTQSSRYLVKRTGEKVFLECVQDMDHENMFWYRQDPGLGLRLIYFSYDVKMKEKGDIPEGYSVSREKKERFSLILESASTNQTSMYLCASSFRDRRFRTEAFFGQGTRLTVV.